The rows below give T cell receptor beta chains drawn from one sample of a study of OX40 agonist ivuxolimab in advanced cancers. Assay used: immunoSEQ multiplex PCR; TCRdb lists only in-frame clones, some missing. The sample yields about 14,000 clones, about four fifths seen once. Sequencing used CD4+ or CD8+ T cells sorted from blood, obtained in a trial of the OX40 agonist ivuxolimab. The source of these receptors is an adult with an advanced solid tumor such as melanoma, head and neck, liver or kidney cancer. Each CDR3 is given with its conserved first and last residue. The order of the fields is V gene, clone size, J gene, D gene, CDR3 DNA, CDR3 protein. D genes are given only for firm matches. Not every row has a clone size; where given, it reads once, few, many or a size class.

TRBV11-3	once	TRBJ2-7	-	TGTGCCAGCCACTATGACAGAAGCTACGAGCAGTACTTC	CASHYDRSYEQYF
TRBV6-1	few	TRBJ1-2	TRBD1	TGTGCCAGCAGTGAAGCAGGGACAGATTATGGCTACACCTTC	CASSEAGTDYGYTF
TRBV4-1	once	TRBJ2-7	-	TGCGCCAGCAGCCCCAAAAACCGGGAATCCTCCTACGAGCAGTACTTC	CASSPKNRESSYEQYF
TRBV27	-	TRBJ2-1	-	TGTGCCAGCAGTTTAACTGGTCAGGGGAATGAGCAGTTCTTC	CASSLTGQGNEQFF
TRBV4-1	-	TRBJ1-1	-	TGCGCCAGCAGCCCTCCGGCGGGCCTGAACACTGAAGCTTTCTTT	CASSPPAGLNTEAFF
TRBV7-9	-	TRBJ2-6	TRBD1	TGTGCCAGCAGCTTAGGTCGGGGACAGGGAGCTGGGGCCAACGTCCTGACTTTC	CASSLGRGQGAGANVLTF
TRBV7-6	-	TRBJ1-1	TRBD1	TGTGCCAGCAGCTTAATGACAGGGAGCGGAACTGAAGCTTTCTTT	CASSLMTGSGTEAFF
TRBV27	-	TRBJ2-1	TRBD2	TGTGCCAGCACCGGACTAGCGGGAGGCGTTGAGCAGTTCTTC	CASTGLAGGVEQFF
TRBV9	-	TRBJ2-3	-	TGTGCCAGCAGCGTAAATATACCGAGGGGCCTCACAGATACGCAGTATTTT	CASSVNIPRGLTDTQYF
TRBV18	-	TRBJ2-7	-	TGTGCCAGCTCACCACCTAGCGAATCCTACGAGCAGTACTTC	CASSPPSESYEQYF